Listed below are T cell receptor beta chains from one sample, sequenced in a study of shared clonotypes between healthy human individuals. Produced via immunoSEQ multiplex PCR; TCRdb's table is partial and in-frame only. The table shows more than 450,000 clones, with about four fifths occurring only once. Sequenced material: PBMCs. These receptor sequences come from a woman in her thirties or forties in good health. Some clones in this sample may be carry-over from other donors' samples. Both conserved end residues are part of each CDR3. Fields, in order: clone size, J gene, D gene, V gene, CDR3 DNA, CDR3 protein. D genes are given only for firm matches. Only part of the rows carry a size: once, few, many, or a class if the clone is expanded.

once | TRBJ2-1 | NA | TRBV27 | TGTGCCAGCAGTTTTTGGTCGGACCTCCACTCCTACAATGAGCAGTTCTTC | CASSFWSDLHSYNEQFF
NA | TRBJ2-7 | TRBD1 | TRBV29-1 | TGCAGCGTTACCGGGACAGCCTACGAGCAGTACTTC | CSVTGTAYEQYF
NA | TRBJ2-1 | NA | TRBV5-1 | TGCGCCAGCAGCTTGGAGGCTAGCAGAAACAATGAGCAGTTCTTC | CASSLEASRNNEQFF
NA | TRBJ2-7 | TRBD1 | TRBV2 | TGTGCCAGCAGTGAAGCGAGACAGGGCTACGAGCAGTACTTC | CASSEARQGYEQYF
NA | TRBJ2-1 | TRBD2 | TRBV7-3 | TGTGCCAGCAGCTTAAACGGCGGGGGAAACTACAATGAGCAGTTCTTC | CASSLNGGGNYNEQFF
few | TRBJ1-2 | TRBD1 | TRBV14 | TGTGCCAGCAGCCATTGGGACAGCTCGGATGGCTACACCTTC | CASSHWDSSDGYTF
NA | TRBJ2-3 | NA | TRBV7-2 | TGTGCCAGCAGCTTAGGACTAAGCACAGATACGCAGTATTTT | CASSLGLSTDTQYF
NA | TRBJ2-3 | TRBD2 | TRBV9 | TGTGCCAGCAGCACAAGGGGACTAGCTTTCCGCACAGATACGCAGTATTTT | CASSTRGLAFRTDTQYF
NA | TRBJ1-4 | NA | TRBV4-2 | TGTGCCAGCAGCCAATCACCAGGGAACGTCGAAAAACTGTTTTTT | CASSQSPGNVEKLFF
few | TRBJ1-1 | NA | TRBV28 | TGTGCCAGCAGTTTATCCCTGAGGACTGAAGCTTTCTTT | CASSLSLRTEAFF